One sample yielded the 32 T cell receptor beta chains listed below, sequenced in a study of cytomegalovirus exposure and HLA in healthy donors. The PCR employed 60 Vbeta primers together with 13 Jbeta primers. Using immunoSEQ multiplex PCR, the repertoire was profiled, and TCRdb retains in-frame clones only, with some absent. The sample's table shows around 100,000 clones. Sequenced material: PBMCs. These receptors were collected from a man aged 40-49 years in good health and CMV-seropositive.

The chain combines TRBV6-5 with TRBJ2-5, with 9 bases matching TRBD2. This CDR3 has 15 amino acids. Looked up from germline, CDR1 is MNHEY and CDR2 is SVGAGI. V dropped 6 bases and J dropped 5; count of bases not matched to a gene: 10. For the CDR3, the DNA is TGTGCCAGCAGCGGTAGCGGGAGTCCGGAGGAGACCCAGTACTTC. This codes for CASSGSGSPEETQYF.

This chain connects TRBV4-3 to TRBJ2-3, with 8 bases identical to TRBD2. The CDR3 sequence is 17 residues long. Germline V gene lookup returns CDR1 LGHNA and CDR2 YSLEER. V was clipped by 2 bases and J by 4 bases; unmatched bases: 11. CDR3 sequence reads: CASSQRSSAGGADTQYF. The CDR3 nucleotides are TGCGCCAGCAGCCAAAGGTCGTCGGCGGGAGGTGCAGATACGCAGTATTTT.

This chain uses TRBV19 with TRBJ2-1, with D unresolved. The CDR3 is 15 amino acids. V was trimmed by 3 bases and J by 3 bases, leaving 12 bases between them. The V gene's germline CDR1 is LNHDA and CDR2 SQIVND (reference sequence). CDR3 protein: CASSMWLPGYNEQFF. Written as DNA, the CDR3 is TGTGCCAGTAGTATGTGGCTCCCGGGCTACAATGAGCAGTTCTTC.

This chain links TRBV6-5 with TRBJ1-2, with 10 bases identical to TRBD1. The CDR3 spans 14 residues. V gave up 2 bases and J gave up 8 bases; unmatched junction bases: 5. CDR1 MNHEY and CDR2 SVGAGI come from the germline V gene. The CDR3 protein is CASSYLTGGNGYTF. CDR3 DNA sequence: TGTGCCAGCAGTTACCTGACAGGGGGCAACGGCTACACCTTC.

This rearrangement joins TRBV7-9 to TRBJ2-7; the match to TRBD2 covers 13 bases. The CDR3 consists of 12 residues. Germline V gives CDR1 SEHNR, CDR2 FQNEAQ (reference sequence). The CDR3 spells CAGGTSGTEQYF. In DNA, the CDR3 is TGTGCGGGGGGGACTAGCGGGACCGAGCAGTACTTC. Based on the CDR3 plus reference TRBV7-9 and TRBJ2-7, the full variable domain is DTGVSQNPRHKITKRGQNVTFRCDPISEHNRLYWYRQTLGQGPEFLTYFQNEAQLEKSRLLSDRFSAERPKGSFSTLEIQRTEQGDSAMYLCAGGTSGTEQYFGPGTRLTVT.

The gene calls are TRBV4-2 and TRBJ1-1; 8 bases map to TRBD1. CDR3 length equals 15 residues. Germline trimming cut 4 bases from V and 1 base from J; bases unmatched to any gene: 5. CDR1 is LGHNA, CDR2 YNFKEQ, per germline. CDR3 residues: CASSPKDRANTEAFF. The CDR3 DNA sequence: TGTGCCAGCAGCCCGAAGGACAGGGCGAACACTGAAGCTTTCTTT.

The V call is TRBV6-5, the J call TRBJ2-1; the match to TRBD1 covers 10 bases. J was trimmed by 9 bases and V by 6 bases; bases with no gene match: 5. The CDR3 covers 13 residues. Per germline, CDR1 MNHEY and CDR2 SVGAGI. Here the CDR3 reads CASSPGTGVEQFF. DNA for the CDR3: TGTGCCAGCAGCCCAGGGACAGGGGTTGAGCAGTTCTTC.

The V gene is TRBV6-5, the J gene TRBJ2-7, with 9 bases lining up with TRBD1. This CDR3 is built from 15 residues. After removal of 5 bases from V and 0 bases from J, the junction contained 5 bases not matched to a gene. The germline CDR1 and CDR2 sequences are MNHEY and SVGAGI. CDR3 in DNA: TGTGCCAGCAGTCCCGGGACAGGGTTCTCCTACGAGCAGTACTTC. Translation: CASSPGTGFSYEQYF.

The J gene is TRBJ1-1, the V gene TRBV11-2, with 8 positions matching TRBD1. Germline V gene data show CDR1 as SGHAT and CDR2 as FQNNGV. Trimming at V came to 1 base and at J to 3 bases, leaving 1 base not matched to a gene. The CDR3 consists of 14 residues. The CDR3 reads CASSLGTGYTEAFF. The CDR3 DNA sequence: TGTGCCAGCAGCTTAGGGACAGGGTACACTGAAGCTTTCTTT.

This chain uses TRBV11-1 with TRBJ2-3; 9 nucleotides match TRBD1. V lost 4 bases to trimming and J lost 3 bases; unmatched junction nucleotides: 5. CDR3 length: 15 amino acids. CDR1 is SGHAT, CDR2 FQDESV, per germline (reference sequence). CDR3 in DNA: TGTGCCAGCAGCTCCCGGACAGGGGTAACAGATACGCAGTATTTT. This encodes CASSSRTGVTDTQYF.

CDR3 DNA: TGTGCCAGCAGCCTGCAGCCGGGACTAGCGGCTAATGAGCAGTTCTTC. The encoded protein is CASSLQPGLAANEQFF. The chain employs TRBV7-9 and TRBJ2-1, with 11 bases lining up with TRBD2. Germline V gives CDR1 SEHNR, CDR2 FQNEAQ (reference sequence). The CDR3 is 16 amino acids. The J segment lost 7 bases and the V segment lost 5 bases, leaving 10 bases of the junction unmatched.

The gene calls are TRBV5-1 and TRBJ2-5, with 7 positions matching TRBD1. Judging by the DNA end, TRBJ2-7 fits better; the J call may be wrong. Germline V gene data show CDR1 as SGHRS and CDR2 as YFSETQ. The CDR3 covers 15 residues. As DNA, the CDR3 is TGCGCCAGCAGACTCTTATGGCAGGGGGTCAACGAGCAGTACTTC. Its translation: CASRLLWQGVNEQYF.

The chain combines TRBV7-8 with TRBJ1-2, with 8 bases lining up with TRBD1. V lost 5 bases, J lost 8 bases, and 10 bases stayed unmatched. This CDR3 is built from 14 residues. Germline-derived CDR1 and CDR2 are SGHVS and FQNEAQ. The CDR3 DNA is TGTGCCAGCAGCCGGACAGGGAGGGTTGAAGGCTACACCTTC. Translating gives CASSRTGRVEGYTF.

The genes are TRBV19 and TRBJ2-5, with TRBD1 matching over 8 bases. V trimming: 4 bases; J trimming: 1 base; junction bases outside the gene matches: 8. Germline values: CDR1 LNHDA, CDR2 SQIVND (reference sequence). This CDR3 has 16 residues. CDR3 residues: CASSTSETGVQETQYF. The CDR3 DNA is TGTGCCAGTAGTACCTCCGAGACAGGGGTCCAAGAGACCCAGTACTTC. The whole variable domain, filled in from reference TRBV19 and TRBJ2-5, reads DGGITQSPKYLFRKEGQNVTLSCEQNLNHDAMYWYRQDPGQGLRLIYYSQIVNDFQKGDIAEGYSVSREKKESFPLTVTSAQKNPTAFYLCASSTSETGVQETQYFGPGTRLLVL.

The gene calls are TRBV29-1 and TRBJ2-1, with unresolved D. Germline V gives CDR1 SQVTM, CDR2 ANQGSEA. Trimming stripped 3 bases from V and 0 bases from J, with 9 bases between. The CDR3 loop spans 14 amino acids. CDR3 residues: CSVDRLSSYNEQFF. The CDR3 region has the DNA TGCAGCGTTGACCGACTTAGCTCCTACAATGAGCAGTTCTTC.

The chain couples TRBV6-6 to TRBJ2-4, with 9 bases aligning to TRBD1. CDR1 and CDR2 (germline): MNHNY, SVGAGI (reference sequence). The CDR3 runs to 14 residues. After removal of 6 bases from V and 6 bases from J, the junction contained 6 bases not matched to a gene. The CDR3 DNA follows: TGTGCCAGCAGGCGGACAGGGGAGGGAAACATTCAGTACTTC. Translated, it gives CASRRTGEGNIQYF.

This chain joins TRBV27 and TRBJ2-1, with D perhaps matching TRBD2 (5 bases). V lost 0 bases and J lost 0, with 6 bases in between. CDR3 size: 15 residues. Germline-derived CDR1 and CDR2 are MNHEY and SMNVEV (reference sequence). In DNA, the CDR3 is TGTGCCAGCAGTTTATCGGGAGCCTCCTACAATGAGCAGTTCTTC. Translating it yields CASSLSGASYNEQFF.

The CDR3 spells CASSATSGLTDTQYF. The CDR3 DNA is TGTGCCAGTAGTGCCACTAGCGGACTCACAGATACGCAGTATTTT. The chain links TRBV19 to TRBJ2-3; 8 bases are a match to TRBD2. Germline CDR1 and CDR2: LNHDA and SQIVND (reference sequence). The CDR3 loop spans 15 amino acids. The J segment lost 2 bases and the V segment lost 5 bases, leaving 6 bases of the junction unmatched.

The chain recombines TRBV6-5 with TRBJ2-7, with TRBD2 as a possible D gene (5 bases). CDR1 is MNHEY, CDR2 SVGAGI, per germline. CDR3 length: 12 amino acids. Trimming took 2 bases from V and 6 from J, leaving 8 bases between them. Written as DNA, the CDR3 is TGTGCCAGCAGTTACGGAGAGGGCGAGCAGTACTTC. Protein: CASSYGEGEQYF.

The chain couples TRBV28 to TRBJ2-2; a possible D gene is TRBD1 (5 bases). Trimming pared 2 bases from V and 5 bases from J, leaving 9 bases between. The CDR3 is made up of 14 amino acids. Germline-derived CDR1 and CDR2 are MDHEN and SYDVKM. Written as DNA, the CDR3 is TGTGCCAGCAGTTTAGGCAGGGTAACCGGGGAGCTGTTTTTT. Residues: CASSLGRVTGELFF.

The chain links TRBV30 to TRBJ2-6; TRBD2 might be the D (6 bases). Germline CDR1 and CDR2: GTSNPN and SVGIG (reference sequence). With 5 bases removed from V and 3 bases from J, the gap between germline ends came to 14 bases. This CDR3 spans 15 amino acids. The CDR3, as DNA: TGTGCCTGGGTCAATGGGGGGTTTGGGGCCAACGTCCTGACTTTC. Translated: CAWVNGGFGANVLTF.

The rearrangement uses TRBV7-6 and TRBJ2-2; the D gene is possibly TRBD1 (6 bases). Germline values: CDR1 SGHVS, CDR2 FNYEAQ. The CDR3 is made up of 15 amino acids. V lost 3 bases to trimming and J lost 1 base, with 9 bases between them. The CDR3 DNA reads as TGTGCCAGCAGCTTGACGACAGGGAACACCGGGGAGCTGTTTTTT. Residues: CASSLTTGNTGELFF.

CDR3 sequence: CASSYSKRESYTF. Written as DNA, the CDR3 is TGTGCCAGCAGTTACTCGAAACGCGAGAGCTACACCTTC. This sequence joins TRBV6-5 and TRBJ1-2, with D hard to call. The CDR3 has 13 residues. The V gene lost 0 bases and the J gene lost 9 bases, with 11 bases spanning the gap. The germline V gene has CDR1 MNHEY and CDR2 SVGAGI.

This chain connects TRBV2 to TRBJ1-1; D unclear. V dropped 4 bases and J dropped 7 bases, with 4 bases sitting between them. Germline CDR1 is SNHLY and CDR2 is FYNNEI. The CDR3 runs 10 residues. CDR3 in DNA: TGTGCCAGCAGTGTCGGTGAAGCTTTCTTT. It encodes CASSVGEAFF.

The chain uses TRBV6-4 and TRBJ2-3; perhaps TRBD1 as D (6 bases). The CDR3 contains 14 residues. Germline-derived CDR1 and CDR2 are MRHNA and SNTAGT. Trimming removed 3 bases at V and 2 bases at J, with 9 bases between. The CDR3: CASSEQGHTDTQYF. The DNA of the CDR3 is TGTGCCAGCAGTGAACAGGGCCACACAGATACGCAGTATTTT.

The chain couples TRBV7-8 to TRBJ2-5; TRBD1 aligns across 7 bases. The better agreement between TRBJ2-7 and the DNA end casts doubt on the J call. This CDR3 spans 15 amino acids. In germline, CDR1 is SGHVS, CDR2 FQNEAQ. The CDR3 DNA reads TGTGCCAGCAGCTACAGGGGCGAAGGATCCTACGAGCAGTACTTC. The encoded protein is CASSYRGEGSYEQYF.

The chain employs TRBV29-1 and TRBJ2-5; a possible D gene is TRBD2 (5 bases). V was shortened by 7 bases and J by 0 bases, with 15 bases between the two germline ends. Germline CDR1 is SQVTM and CDR2 is ANQGSEA. The CDR3 is 14 residues long. Here the CDR3 DNA reads TGCAGCGGGCAGGCGGGTCCGAACCAAGAGACCCAGTACTTC. It codes for CSGQAGPNQETQYF.

The V and J genes are TRBV27 and TRBJ2-7, with a tentative D call TRBD1 (5 bases). The V gene lost 3 bases and the J gene lost 5 bases, with 14 bases spanning the gap. Germline V CDR1 and CDR2: MNHEY, SMNVEV (reference sequence). This CDR3 is built from 14 residues. The CDR3 protein is CASSLGRARDEQYF. CDR3 nucleotides: TGTGCCAGCAGTTTGGGCAGGGCTAGGGACGAGCAGTACTTC.

This rearrangement joins TRBV5-1 to TRBJ2-7, with TRBD1 matching 11 bases. CDR3 length: 16 residues. Germline V gives CDR1 SGHRS, CDR2 YFSETQ. Losses at the gene ends were 5 bases for V and 0 bases for J; bases not matched to a gene: 7. The CDR3 loop is CASRRTGGRASYEQYF. CDR3 DNA sequence: TGCGCCAGCAGACGGACAGGGGGCCGTGCCTCCTACGAGCAGTACTTC.

This sequence joins TRBV6-6 and TRBJ2-7, with D perhaps TRBD2 (6 bases). V was clipped by 9 bases and J by 0 bases, with 18 bases between them. This CDR3 has 15 amino acids. Looked up from germline, CDR1 is MNHNY and CDR2 is SVGAGI (reference sequence). The CDR3 here is CASQSGSPSSYEQYF. CDR3 DNA: TGTGCCAGTCAAAGCGGGTCTCCGAGCTCCTACGAGCAGTACTTC.

The V call is TRBV6-1, the J call TRBJ1-4; the D gene is possibly TRBD1 (5 bases). Germline V lookup: CDR1 MNHNS, CDR2 SASEGT. V shed 2 bases and J shed 0 bases, with 10 bases lying between them. The CDR3 is 16 residues long. The CDR3: CASSERQRPTNEKLFF. The CDR3 DNA is TGTGCCAGCAGTGAACGACAGAGGCCAACTAATGAAAAACTGTTTTTT.

The CDR3 loop reads CASSVDGVNTEAFF. The CDR3, as DNA: TGCGCCAGCAGCGTGGACGGAGTGAACACTGAAGCTTTCTTT. The V gene is TRBV5-1, the J gene TRBJ1-1, with D unclear. Looked up from germline, CDR1 is SGHRS and CDR2 is YFSETQ. The CDR3 totals 14 residues. V shed 4 bases and J shed 0 bases, with 10 bases lying between them.